This T cell receptor (beta chain) was documented in a study of CD8+CD57+ T cells in acquired aplastic anemia. Study results and caveats: It was found that twenty-nine CD8+ CDR3 sequences were shared between patients and controls. Researchers reported that CD8+ Simpson's diversity was not significantly different in patients versus controls.

Both TCR beta VDJ combination and CDR3 sequence profiling were carried out. Genomic DNA was the template for this profiling. TCRdb passed the reads through MiXCR, listing each CDR3 protein once. Of 55,000 to 60,000 distinct CDR3 sequences detected, roughly three fifths appear once; the ten largest clones hold 16%. The CDR3 sequence is 14 residues long. Germline V lookup: CDR1 KGHSY, CDR2 FQNENV. The V and J ends lost 5 bases and 1 base, in that order; junction bases with no gene match: 2. A word on this clonotype: Its target is not known.

Patients chosen for sequencing had CD8+CD57+ cells that had expanded, as shown by flow cytometry. The cohort consisted entirely of patients having severe acquired aplastic anemia. Material: sorted CD4+, CD8+, or CD8+CD57+ T cells (not recorded which) from PBMCs. V usage is TRBV16 and J usage is TRBJ1-5, with TRBD1 matching over 7 bases. The sequence derives from a human donor with aplastic anemia. CDR3 in amino acids: CASSGTESNQPQHF. CDR3 coding DNA: TGTGCCAGCAGCGGGACAGAAAGCAATCAGCCCCAGCATTTT.